A single sample is the source of the 22 T cell receptor beta chains below, sequenced in a study of Ad26.COV2.S vaccination and SARS-CoV-2 variants. Treatment defined: around 19 received Ad26.COV2.S at low or high dose, single or two shots; 5 received placebo; per-sample allocation not given. Samples came from day 63 after the first vaccine or placebo injection. The table came from immunoSEQ multiplex PCR; TCRdb's copy has only in-frame clones and leaves some out. The sample lists hundreds of thousands of clones; 89% were seen once. This specimen consisted of peripheral blood, obtained in a trial of Ad26.COV2.S vaccine versus placebo. The receptors shown here come from a person aged 18 to 65 who received the Ad26.COV2.S COVID-19 vaccine or a placebo.

The chain recombines TRBV28 with TRBJ1-3, with 8 bases identical to TRBD1. This CDR3 comprises 16 residues. The junction had 14 bases not matched to a gene; V was cut back by 4 bases and J by 9 bases. CDR1 and CDR2 (germline): MDHEN, SYDVKM. The CDR3 region is CASSSTDRGTSTTIYF. Here the CDR3 DNA reads TGTGCCAGCAGTTCCACAGACAGGGGAACCTCGACCACCATATATTTT. The variable domain in full, with the rest retrieved from reference TRBV28 and TRBJ1-3, is DVKVTQSSRYLVKRTGEKVFLECVQDMDHENMFWYRQDPGLGLRLIYFSYDVKMKEKGDIPEGYSVSREKKERFSLILESASTNQTSMYLCASSSTDRGTSTTIYFGEGSWLTVV.

V usage is TRBV6-5 and J usage is TRBJ2-3; D gene unclear. V gave up 1 base and J gave up 14 bases, with 10 bases separating them. The germline CDR1 and CDR2 sequences are MNHEY and SVGAGI. CDR3 length: 11 residues. The CDR3 DNA sequence: TGTGCCAGCAGTTACTTTAATAAACGGTATTTT. Amino acid sequence: CASSYFNKRYF.

The chain employs TRBV5-1 and TRBJ2-1; no clear D. V dropped 4 bases and J dropped 4 bases, with 24 bases sitting between them. The CDR3 is 18 residues long. Germline V gives CDR1 SGHRS, CDR2 YFSETQ. The CDR3 region has the DNA TGCGCCAGCAGCATCGTGCCGTTGATACAGCTCGCTTACAATGAGCAGTTCTTC. It is translated as CASSIVPLIQLAYNEQFF.

The chain carries TRBV30 and TRBJ2-3, with TRBD2 matching 10 bases. CDR3 size: 14 residues. Germline V gene data show CDR1 as GTSNPN and CDR2 as SVGIG (reference sequence). The V segment lost 7 bases and the J segment 4 bases; nucleotides outside the gene matches: 8. As DNA, the CDR3 is TGTGCCTTCACGTCCGGGACTAGCGCAGATACGCAGTATTTT. Its translation is CAFTSGTSADTQYF.

In DNA form, the CDR3 reads TGCGCCAGCAGCGCCGGGATGGAGGGATCACCCCTCCACTTT. Protein product: CASSAGMEGSPLHF. The V and J genes are TRBV5-1 and TRBJ1-6; D not resolved. V lost 4 bases and J lost 10, with 15 bases in between. This CDR3 has 14 residues. Germline CDR1 reads SGHRS; CDR2 reads YFSETQ.

This clone was detected only once. V gene TRBV7-2 combines with J gene TRBJ2-1; unclear D gene. There are 14 residues in the CDR3. Trimming pared 5 bases from V and 0 bases from J, leaving 8 bases between. Germline lookup yields CDR1 SGHTA and CDR2 FQGNSA. The DNA for the CDR3 is TGTGCCAGCAGCCCCGCCCACTCCTACAATGAGCAGTTCTTC. Its protein product is CASSPAHSYNEQFF.

The V gene is TRBV7-9, the J gene TRBJ1-5; 7 bases fit TRBD1. This CDR3 contains 12 residues. Trimming cost V 1 base and J 11 bases; bases outside gene matches: 2. The germline V gene has CDR1 SEHNR and CDR2 FQNEAQ (reference sequence). CDR3 sequence: CASSLGGGAQHF. Written as DNA, the CDR3 is TGTGCCAGCAGCTTAGGAGGGGGCGCCCAGCATTTT.

The chain employs TRBV30 and TRBJ2-7; the D is unclear. V dropped 0 bases and J dropped 3 bases, with 15 bases sitting between them. CDR1 and CDR2 (germline): GTSNPN, SVGIG (reference sequence). This CDR3 spans 15 amino acids. CDR3 sequence (DNA): TGTGCCTGGAGTGTGGTACATAAGCTGAACTACGAGCAGTACTTC. This gives the protein CAWSVVHKLNYEQYF.

There are a few counts of this clone. CDR3 in DNA: TGTGCCAGCGGCGGGACTGGCACAGATACGCAGTATTTT. Translation gives CASGGTGTDTQYF. The chain uses TRBV6-5 and TRBJ2-3; a weak D match, TRBD2 (6 bases). This CDR3 is 13 amino acids long. V gave up 8 bases and J gave up 1 base, with 10 bases separating them. From germline, CDR1 is MNHEY and CDR2 SVGAGI.

This chain links TRBV6-5 with TRBJ1-1; no clear D. This CDR3 has 11 amino acids. The germline V gene has CDR1 MNHEY and CDR2 SVGAGI. Trimming cost V 10 bases and J 1 base, with 7 bases left between them. The CDR3 DNA is TGTGCCATCGTCAAGAACACTGAAGCTTTCTTT. Translation gives CAIVKNTEAFF.

J is TRBJ2-5 and V is TRBV5-1; TRBD1 matches 7 bases. The CDR3 length is 15 residues. Germline V gene lookup returns CDR1 SGHRS and CDR2 YFSETQ. The V gene end was trimmed by 0 bases and the J gene end by 1 base; junction bases not matched to a gene: 3. The CDR3 DNA follows: TGCGCCAGCAGCTTGGTGGGACAGCTCCAAGAGACCCAGTACTTC. It specifies CASSLVGQLQETQYF.

This clone appeared a single time. The V and J genes are TRBV28 and TRBJ1-4; 9 bases are a match to TRBD1. Germline V lookup: CDR1 MDHEN, CDR2 SYDVKM. V was clipped by 4 bases and J by 4 bases; unmatched bases: 7. This CDR3 region has 16 residues. The CDR3 loop reads CASSSPGTGSNEKLFF. CDR3 bases: TGTGCCAGCAGTTCCCCCGGGACAGGGAGTAATGAAAAACTGTTTTTT.

The rearrangement uses TRBV2 and TRBJ2-3; 11 positions agree with TRBD1. Germline lookup yields CDR1 SNHLY and CDR2 FYNNEI. The CDR3 is 14 amino acids. J lost 6 bases, V lost 4 bases, and 3 bases had no gene match. This CDR3 is CASSGTGGSDTQYF. Here the CDR3 DNA reads TGTGCCAGCAGTGGGACAGGGGGCTCTGATACGCAGTATTTT. The full variable domain, with the rest looked up from reference TRBV2 and TRBJ2-3, is EPEVTQTPSHQVTQMGQEVILRCVPISNHLYFYWYRQILGQKVEFLVSFYNNEISEKSEIFDDQFSVERPDGSNFTLKIRSTKLEDSAMYFCASSGTGGSDTQYFGPGTRLTVL.

The J gene is TRBJ2-3, the V gene TRBV24-1; D may be TRBD1 or TRBD2 (5 bases each). The CDR3 is 12 amino acids. Trimming pared 6 bases from V and 6 bases from J, leaving 9 bases between. Germline V lookup: CDR1 KGHDR, CDR2 SFDVKD. CDR3: CATSPWGDTQYF. The CDR3 nucleotides read TGTGCCACCAGTCCCTGGGGGGATACGCAGTATTTT.

The chain uses TRBV19 and TRBJ2-7; D is perhaps TRBD2 (5 bases). Germline CDR1 is LNHDA and CDR2 is SQIVND (reference sequence). V dropped 0 bases and J dropped 4 bases, with 16 bases sitting between them. This CDR3 region has 16 residues. The CDR3 DNA sequence: TGTGCCAGTAGTATAGATTGGGGAAGAGGGTTTTACGAGCAGTACGTC. Translating it yields CASSIDWGRGFYEQYV.

The chain links TRBV5-1 to TRBJ2-5; TRBD1 or TRBD2 may be the D gene (5 bases each). Germline V lookup: CDR1 SGHRS, CDR2 YFSETQ. There are 14 residues in the CDR3. Trimming cost V 1 base and J 5 bases, with 12 bases left between them. The CDR3 DNA is TGCGCCAGCAGCTTGAGTCAGGGAGAGGAGACCCAGTACTTC. The encoded protein is CASSLSQGEETQYF.

The rearrangement links TRBV28 to TRBJ2-7; perhaps D is TRBD1 or TRBD2 (5 bases each). This CDR3 spans 12 amino acids. Germline-derived CDR1 and CDR2 are MDHEN and SYDVKM. The V gene lost 2 bases and the J gene lost 6 bases, with 8 bases spanning the gap. DNA for the CDR3: TGTGCCAGCAGTTTAAAGGGGAGCGAGCAGTACTTC. Its translation: CASSLKGSEQYF.

This clone was recorded a few times. The chain carries TRBV6-5 and TRBJ1-5; 8 bases map to TRBD1. The CDR3 has 14 amino acids. J was trimmed by 4 bases and V by 2 bases; bases with no gene match: 1. CDR1 and CDR2 (germline): MNHEY, SVGAGI. The CDR3 DNA is TGTGCCAGCAGTTACCGGACAGGGAATCAGCCCCAGCATTTT. This gives the protein CASSYRTGNQPQHF.

As concerns this clone: Other DNA sequences of this sample code for an identical CDR3. The chain employs TRBV5-6 and TRBJ1-5; tentative D call: TRBD1 (6 bases). Trimming pared 0 bases from V and 1 base from J, leaving 11 bases between. Germline loops: CDR1 SGHDT, CDR2 YYEEEE. This CDR3 is 16 amino acids long. Here the CDR3 reads CASSLGAGASNQPQHF. In nucleotides, the CDR3 is TGTGCCAGCAGCTTGGGGGCAGGGGCGAGCAATCAGCCCCAGCATTTT.

The rearrangement uses TRBV7-8 and TRBJ2-7; D unclear. Germline-derived CDR1 and CDR2 are SGHVS and FQNEAQ. CDR3 size: 14 residues. The V and J ends lost 1 base and 5 bases respectively, with 12 bases between them. The CDR3 is CASSLGSRSDEQYF. The CDR3 DNA is TGTGCCAGCAGCTTAGGGTCTAGATCCGACGAGCAGTACTTC.

This clone was counted only a few times. This sequence joins TRBV6-5 and TRBJ1-6, with D perhaps TRBD1 (5 bases). The V end lost 8 bases, the J end lost 8 bases, and 13 bases lay between the germline ends. Germline V gives CDR1 MNHEY, CDR2 SVGAGI. There are 13 residues in the CDR3. The DNA for the CDR3 is TGTGCCAGCGCTCAGGGAGGGGATTCACCCCTCCACTTT. It specifies CASAQGGDSPLHF.

The V gene is TRBV5-1, the J gene TRBJ1-2; possibly TRBD1 for D (6 bases). With 1 base removed from V and 8 bases from J, the gap between germline ends came to 15 bases. The CDR3 contains 14 residues. The V gene's germline CDR1 is SGHRS and CDR2 YFSETQ. The CDR3 DNA sequence: TGCGCCAGCAGCTTGCCAGGGGCCCCTGGAGGCTACACCTTC. Its protein is CASSLPGAPGGYTF.